This is a list of T cell receptor beta chains from one sample in a study of radiotherapy plus CTLA-4 blockade in lung cancer. The table came from immunoSEQ multiplex PCR; TCRdb's copy has only in-frame clones and leaves some out. The sample holds about 87,000 clones, around nine tenths seen once. Sequences were derived from peripheral blood, sampled from a patient treated with radiotherapy plus ipilimumab. All receptors derive from a human donor with non-small cell lung cancer that progressed on radiotherapy plus ipilimumab. CDR3s include the opening cysteine and the closing phenylalanine or tryptophan. Fields, in order: D gene, V gene, clone size, J gene, CDR3 DNA, CDR3 protein. The D gene is left open where the match is weak. Rows may omit the clone size; those that give it use once, few, many or a size class.

NA,TRBV28,NA,TRBJ2-7,TGTGCCAGCAGACCTTGGGGCAGGGGCCACGAGCAGTACTTC,CASRPWGRGHEQYF
TRBD2,TRBV11-1,NA,TRBJ2-5,TGTGCCAGCAGCTTAGGGACTAGCGGGGACCAAGAGACCCAGTACTTC,CASSLGTSGDQETQYF
TRBD2,TRBV6-5,NA,TRBJ2-1,TGTGCCAGCAGAAAGCTTAGCGGGGTCCTCGGTGAGCAGTTCTTC,CASRKLSGVLGEQFF
NA,TRBV18,NA,TRBJ2-4,TGTGCCAGCTCACCGGAGGGAGCCGCAAACCACTTC,CASSPEGAANHF
TRBD1,TRBV19,NA,TRBJ1-1,TGTGCCAGTAGTACCAAGGACAGGGTGAACACTGAAGCTTTCTTT,CASSTKDRVNTEAFF
TRBD1,TRBV6-5,NA,TRBJ2-7,TGTGCCAGCAGCCACGACAGGGGGGGATCCTACGAGCAGTACTTC,CASSHDRGGSYEQYF
NA,TRBV6-5,NA,TRBJ2-5,TGTGCCAGCACAACAGCAGAGACCCAGTACTTC,CASTTAETQYF
NA,TRBV5-1,once,TRBJ1-1,TGCGCCAGCAGCAGACAGGTGAACACTGAAGCTTTCTTT,CASSRQVNTEAFF
TRBD1,TRBV4-2,once,TRBJ1-5,TGTGCCAGCAGCCCAGTATCCGGGACAGTCACGAATCAGCCCCAGCATTTT,CASSPVSGTVTNQPQHF
NA,TRBV18,once,TRBJ1-4,TGTGCCAGCTCACCCAATACAGGAGGGGACGAAAAACTGTTTTTT,CASSPNTGGDEKLFF
NA,TRBV11-3,NA,TRBJ1-1,TGTGCCAGCAGCCGTATAGGCGGCACTGAAGCTTTCTTT,CASSRIGGTEAFF
NA,TRBV18,NA,TRBJ1-1,TGTGCCAGCTCCATGGGGGCAACACGAACGGCTGAAGCTTTCTTT,CASSMGATRTAEAFF
TRBD2,TRBV15,NA,TRBJ2-7,TGTGCCACCAGCAGAGAGGGTCTAGCGGCCTACGAGCAGTACTTC,CATSREGLAAYEQYF
NA,TRBV4-3,NA,TRBJ2-5,TGCGCCAGCAGCCAAGAGTTTGGAGGGGGAGGGACCCAGTACTTC,CASSQEFGGGGTQYF
NA,TRBV2,NA,TRBJ2-7,TGTGCCAGCAGTGTTGACAGCCCCTACGAGCAGTACTTC,CASSVDSPYEQYF
NA,TRBV7-9,NA,TRBJ1-1,TGTGCCAGCAGCTTAGGCATGAACACTGAAGCTTTCTTT,CASSLGMNTEAFF
NA,TRBV7-9,NA,TRBJ1-5,TGTGCCAGCAGCTTAGGGGGGGCTCTGGGTCAGCCCCAGCATTTT,CASSLGGALGQPQHF
TRBD1,TRBV2,NA,TRBJ2-7,TGTGCCAGCAAAAGGACAGGATCGGACCACTACGAGCAGTACTTC,CASKRTGSDHYEQYF
TRBD2,TRBV7-2,NA,TRBJ2-1,TGTGCCAGCAGCTTAGTGGGACTAGCGGCATACAATGAGCAGTTCTTC,CASSLVGLAAYNEQFF
TRBD1,TRBV5-1,NA,TRBJ2-7,TGCGCCAGCAGCACCATGACAGGGACGTACCCCTACGAGCAGTACTTC,CASSTMTGTYPYEQYF
NA,TRBV7-2,NA,TRBJ1-6,TGTGCCAGCAGCTTCCGGGGAATGGACAGCAATTCACCCCTCCACTTT,CASSFRGMDSNSPLHF
TRBD2,TRBV27,NA,TRBJ2-7,TGTGCCAGCAGTTTACGGCTAGCGGGAACTAACGAGCAGTACTTC,CASSLRLAGTNEQYF
NA,TRBV10-3,NA,TRBJ2-1,TGCGCCATCAGTGCGAACAATGAGCAGTTCTTC,CAISANNEQFF
NA,TRBV29-1,NA,TRBJ2-5,TGCAGCTTTAGAGCCGCTCGCCAGTACTTC,CSFRAARQYF
TRBD2,TRBV19,NA,TRBJ2-3,TGTGCCAGTAGTATAGGTGAAGCGGGAGGGAGGTCTACGCAGTATTTT,CASSIGEAGGRSTQYF
NA,TRBV7-2,NA,TRBJ2-3,TGTGCCAGCAGCAGATACACAGATACGCAGTATTTT,CASSRYTDTQYF
NA,TRBV18,NA,TRBJ1-2,TGTGCCAGCCTTAACTTACTCAGGGATGGCTACACCTTC,CASLNLLRDGYTF
NA,TRBV30,NA,TRBJ2-2,TGTGCCTGGAAGGGCCCAGCAGAGCTGTTTTTT,CAWKGPAELFF
TRBD1,TRBV18,NA,TRBJ1-2,TGTGCCAGCTCACCAAAGGACAGGGCTGGCTACACCTTC,CASSPKDRAGYTF
NA,TRBV10-3,few,TRBJ1-4,TGTGCCATCAGTGCCGCCAGGACGGACTCTAATGAAAAACTGTTTTTT,CAISAARTDSNEKLFF
NA,TRBV6-1,NA,TRBJ2-5,TGTGCCAGCAGTGGACGACAGCGCACGCAAGAGACCCAGTACTTC,CASSGRQRTQETQYF
TRBD1,TRBV6-5,NA,TRBJ1-6,TGTGCCAGCAGTTACTCGGGGACAGGGGCTGGACCCCTCCACTTT,CASSYSGTGAGPLHF
TRBD1,TRBV18,NA,TRBJ1-1,TGTGCCAGCTCACCGGGACAGGGCATTGGTCGGACTGAAGCTTTCTTT,CASSPGQGIGRTEAFF
TRBD2,TRBV7-9,NA,TRBJ2-3,TGTGCCAGCAGCAATATATTCACGGGACTAGAAACAGATACGCAGTATTTT,CASSNIFTGLETDTQYF
NA,TRBV5-1,NA,TRBJ1-1,TGCGCCAGCAGCTTACTGATAGGGGAGAACACTGAAGCTTTCTTT,CASSLLIGENTEAFF
NA,TRBV7-9,NA,TRBJ1-3,TGTGCCAGCAGCCGCGGCTACAGCGGGGGGGCGAGTGGAAACACCATATATTTT,CASSRGYSGGASGNTIYF
TRBD1,TRBV23-1,NA,TRBJ2-7,TGCGCCAGCCCCCCTCGGACAGGGACGGCCTACGAGCAGTACTTC,CASPPRTGTAYEQYF
TRBD2,TRBV6-6,NA,TRBJ2-1,TGTGCCAGCAGATTGCCGGGACTAGCAAACAATGAGCAGTTCTTC,CASRLPGLANNEQFF
TRBD1,TRBV7-2,once,TRBJ1-6,TGTGCCAGCAGCTATGACAGGGTTTCACCCCTCCACTTT,CASSYDRVSPLHF